A single TCR beta chain is shown here with its context. What it binds is unknown. The entry originates in a study of T-cell memory formation after mild COVID-19. TCRdb re-analysed the 5' RACE reads in MiXCR, keeping a single row per CDR3 protein. The data show around 310,000 distinct CDR3 sequences, roughly 20% seen once. The study, taken as a whole, reports: The finding that pre-infection memory included some responding clones suggested that cross-reactive memory joined. Specificity for SARS-CoV-2 was not confirmed among the second-wave clones peaking on day 37. Clones contracting day 15 to 85 were balanced CD4/CD8; later expanders leaned CD4+.

CDR3 size: 18 residues. CDR1 SGHTA and CDR2 FQGNSA come from the germline V gene. V was pared by 0 bases and J by 5 bases, with 20 bases between. The rearrangement uses TRBV7-2 and TRBJ2-1, with D maybe TRBD2 (6 bases). This sequence was found in a man aged 18 to 30 who had mild COVID-19 (a few samples of this study predate the infection). Cell type and time point are not known. Sequencing was performed on PBMCs or a T cell subset sorted from them (not recorded which). CDR3 region: CASSLAGVGGAGNNEQFF. The CDR3 region has the DNA TGTGCCAGCAGCTTAGCGGGGGTAGGCGGGGCGGGGAACAATGAGCAGTTCTTC.